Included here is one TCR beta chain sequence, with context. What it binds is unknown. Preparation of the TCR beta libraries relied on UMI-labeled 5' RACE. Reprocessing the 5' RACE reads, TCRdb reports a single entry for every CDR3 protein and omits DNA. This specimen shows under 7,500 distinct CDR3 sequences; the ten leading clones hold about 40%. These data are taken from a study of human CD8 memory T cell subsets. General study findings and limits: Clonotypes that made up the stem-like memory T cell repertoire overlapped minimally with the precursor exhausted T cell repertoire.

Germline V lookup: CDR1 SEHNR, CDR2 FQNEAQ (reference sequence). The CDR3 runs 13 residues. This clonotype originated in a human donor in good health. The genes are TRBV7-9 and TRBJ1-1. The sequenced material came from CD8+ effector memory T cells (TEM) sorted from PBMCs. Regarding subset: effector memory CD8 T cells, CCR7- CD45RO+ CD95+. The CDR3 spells CASSLAMGQEAFF.